This is a list of T cell receptor beta chains from one sample in a study of control samples from healthy donors and cancer patients. TCRdb keeps only in-frame clones here, not all; method: immunoSEQ multiplex PCR. The profile shows fewer than 200,000 clones, roughly 93% of them singletons. The material sequenced was blood. These TCRs come from a woman in her sixties or seventies in good health. Each CDR3 is given with its conserved first and last residue. D genes are given only for firm matches. Part of the rows lack a size; the others show once, few, many or a class for expanded clones.

TRBJ2-5	.	TRBV7-3	TRBD2	CASSLGLAGGQETQYF	TGTGCCAGCAGCTTAGGACTAGCGGGGGGGCAAGAGACCCAGTACTTC
TRBJ1-1	.	TRBV9	.	CASSPQSGNTEAFF	TGTGCCAGCAGCCCCCAGTCAGGGAACACTGAAGCTTTCTTT
TRBJ2-2	.	TRBV5-5	.	CASSLSETGELFF	TGTGCCAGCAGCTTGTCGGAAACCGGGGAGCTGTTTTTT
TRBJ1-3	.	TRBV7-8	.	CASSHRGPPSSSSGNTIYF	TGTGCCAGCAGCCACCGCGGACCACCCTCCTCCTCCTCTGGAAACACCATATATTTT
TRBJ1-1	once	TRBV12-3/TRBV12-4	.	CASSFRGNTEAFF	TGTGCCAGCAGTTTCAGGGGGAACACTGAAGCTTTCTTT
TRBJ2-5	.	TRBV4-1	TRBD1	CASSQDISGTGFQETQYF	TGCGCCAGCAGCCAAGATATATCAGGGACAGGTTTCCAAGAGACCCAGTACTTC
TRBJ1-4	.	TRBV18	.	CASSLAFATNEKLFF	TGTGCCAGCTCCCTCGCCTTTGCAACTAATGAAAAACTGTTTTTT
TRBJ2-7	.	TRBV4-3	.	CASSQGTAISYEQYF	TGCGCCAGCAGCCAAGGGACAGCTATTTCCTACGAGCAGTACTTC
TRBJ1-3	.	TRBV27	.	CASREQGRSGNTIYF	TGTGCCAGCAGGGAACAGGGCCGCTCTGGAAACACCATATATTTT
TRBJ2-1	.	TRBV20-1	.	CSARDRSEQFF	TGCAGTGCTAGAGATCGGAGCGAGCAGTTCTTC
TRBJ2-2	.	TRBV9	TRBD1	CASSVGQGVNTGELFF	TGTGCCAGCAGCGTCGGACAGGGGGTGAACACCGGGGAGCTGTTTTTT
TRBJ1-1	.	TRBV5-4	TRBD1	CASSFRTGVDTEAFF	TGTGCCAGCAGCTTCCGGACAGGGGTAGACACTGAAGCTTTCTTT
TRBJ2-5	.	TRBV9	.	CASSVATGLETQYF	TGTGCCAGCAGCGTAGCTACCGGTCTAGAGACCCAGTACTTC
TRBJ1-1	.	TRBV27	.	CASRFPTWAFF	TGTGCCAGCAGATTCCCAACATGGGCTTTCTTT
TRBJ1-1	.	TRBV5-6	.	CASSLVGTEAFF	TGTGCCAGCAGCTTGGTTGGCACTGAAGCTTTCTTT
TRBJ1-6	once	TRBV27	.	CASSYRQNNSPLHF	TGTGCCAGCAGTTATCGACAGAACAATTCACCCCTCCACTTT
TRBJ2-3	.	TRBV15	TRBD1	CATSSWTGAADTQYF	TGTGCCACCAGCAGCTGGACAGGGGCGGCAGATACGCAGTATTTT
TRBJ2-2	once	TRBV4-2	TRBD2	CASSHIGGGEAGELFF	TGTGCCAGCAGCCACATTGGGGGAGGGGAGGCCGGGGAGCTGTTTTTT
TRBJ1-5	.	TRBV27	.	CASSSTRGYQPQHF	TGTGCCAGCAGTTCCACCAGGGGTTATCAGCCCCAGCATTTT
TRBJ1-3	.	TRBV30	.	CAWKLQVSGNTIYF	TGTGCCTGGAAACTACAGGTCTCTGGAAACACCATATATTTT
TRBJ1-2	.	TRBV5-1	.	CASSLITTAYGYTF	TGCGCCAGCAGCTTGATCACGACAGCTTATGGCTACACCTTC
TRBJ1-2	.	TRBV20-1	TRBD1	CSARGTGRYTF	TGCAGTGCTAGGGGGACAGGGCGCTACACCTTC
TRBJ2-7	.	TRBV6-5	TRBD1	CASSYNRGSYEQYF	TGTGCCAGCAGTTACAACAGGGGCTCCTACGAGCAGTACTTC
TRBJ1-5	.	TRBV7-9	.	CASTILGQPQHF	TGTGCCAGCACCATACTCGGGCAGCCCCAGCATTTT
TRBJ1-5	.	TRBV6-6	.	CASSYPGTNQPQHF	TGTGCCAGCAGTTACCCCGGGACGAATCAGCCCCAGCATTTT